The sample holds a few counts of the clone carrying this TCR beta chain. This sample is part of a study of T cells after yellow fever vaccination. TCRdb analysed the 5' RACE reads with MiXCR anew, one entry per CDR3 protein. The sample lists about 230,000 distinct CDR3 sequences; 5.5% to 8.5% were seen once. CDR1 is MNHNY and CDR2 is SVGAGI in the germline V gene (reference sequence). This CDR3 region has 12 residues. Trimming left V 6 bases short and J 7 bases short, with 13 bases between. V is TRBV6-6 and J is TRBJ2-7, with D maybe TRBD2 (5 bases). This receptor was identified in a man younger than 45 who received the YFV17D yellow fever vaccine. The sequencing here drew on CD4+ T cells sorted from PBMCs, taken on the day of the yellow fever booster vaccination. CDR3 DNA sequence: TGTGCCAGCAGATCTACACTAGGGGAGCAGTACTTC. This gives the protein CASRSTLGEQYF.